Listed here are 10 T cell receptor beta chains from one sample, sequenced in a study of blood T cell repertoires in COVID-19. Assay used: immunoSEQ multiplex PCR; TCRdb lists only in-frame clones, some missing. This table holds 250,000 to 350,000 clones, 85% to 90% found once. Sample: PBMCs or T cells enriched from blood (not recorded which). The receptor source for this set is a woman aged 18-30 years with acute COVID-19.

The rearrangement links TRBV5-1 to TRBJ2-7; D perhaps matches TRBD2 (6 bases). This CDR3 has 15 residues. The ends were cut back, 4 bases at V and 3 bases at J, with 17 bases in the middle. CDR1 and CDR2 from the germline V gene are SGHRS and YFSETQ. In nucleotides, the CDR3 is TGCGCCAGCAGCCCCGGGACCGGGAGCCTCTACGAGCAGTACTTC. Translation: CASSPGTGSLYEQYF.

This clone was observed once. The chain employs TRBV5-1 and TRBJ1-5; D possibly corresponds to TRBD1 (5 bases). Germline loops: CDR1 SGHRS, CDR2 YFSETQ. CDR3 length: 15 amino acids. V lost 3 bases to trimming and J lost 3 bases, with 13 bases between them. The CDR3 region has the DNA TGCGCCAGCAGCTACGACAGCGGGCACAATCAGCCCCAGCATTTT. Amino acids: CASSYDSGHNQPQHF.

The chain employs TRBV5-1 and TRBJ2-7, with TRBD1 as a possible D gene (6 bases). The V end lost 3 bases, the J end lost 5 bases, and 12 bases lay between the germline ends. Germline V gives CDR1 SGHRS, CDR2 YFSETQ. This CDR3 comprises 13 residues. CDR3 protein: CASSYDRPNEQYF. As DNA, the CDR3 is TGCGCCAGCAGCTATGACAGGCCAAACGAGCAGTACTTC. Drawing the rest from reference TRBV5-1 and TRBJ2-7, the complete variable domain is KAGVTQTPRYLIKTRGQQVTLSCSPISGHRSVSWYQQTPGQGLQFLFEYFSETQRNKGNFPGRFSGRQFSNSRSEMNVSTLELGDSALYLCASSYDRPNEQYFGPGTRLTVT.

This chain connects TRBV28 to TRBJ1-1, with a possible D match to TRBD1 (6 bases). From germline, CDR1 is MDHEN and CDR2 SYDVKM. The CDR3 extends over 12 amino acids. V shed 1 base and J shed 9 bases, with 9 bases lying between them. CDR3 region: CASSLYRAQAFF. The CDR3 DNA sequence: TGTGCCAGCAGTTTATACAGGGCACAAGCTTTCTTT.

The sample holds one count of this clone. The chain is built from TRBV3-1 (or the pseudogene TRBV3-2) and TRBJ1-2; D gene uncertain. The CDR3 extends over 12 amino acids. The V gene's germline CDR1 is LGHDT and CDR2 YNNKEL (reference sequence). V was trimmed by 4 bases and J by 8 bases, leaving 11 bases between them. CDR3 sequence: CASSRREIGYTF. The CDR3 DNA is TGTGCCAGCAGCCGAAGAGAGATCGGCTACACCTTC.

This clone has just one count. This chain links TRBV19 with TRBJ1-1, with TRBD1 as a possible D gene (6 bases). In germline, CDR1 is LNHDA, CDR2 SQIVND (reference sequence). This CDR3 has 13 amino acids. Trimming stripped 9 bases from V and 1 base from J, with 12 bases between. The CDR3 DNA sequence: TGTGCCAGGCTAGACAGGACGAACACTGAAGCTTTCTTT. Translating gives CARLDRTNTEAFF.

The chain is built from TRBV7-9 and TRBJ2-3, with D tentatively TRBD2 (5 bases). The V end was cut by 5 bases, the J end by 0 bases, with 12 bases between. Germline V gives CDR1 SEHNR, CDR2 FQNEAQ (reference sequence). The CDR3 is made up of 15 amino acids. CDR3 sequence: CASSPTAGSTDTQYF. CDR3 sequence (DNA): TGTGCCAGCAGCCCCACGGCGGGCAGCACAGATACGCAGTATTTT.

This clone has just one count. The chain uses TRBV7-6 and TRBJ2-2; D is possibly TRBD2 (6 bases). This CDR3 has 15 amino acids. In germline, CDR1 is SGHVS, CDR2 FNYEAQ. V lost 0 bases, J lost 3 bases, and 8 bases lay in between. CDR3 nucleotides: TGTGCCAGCAGCTTAGCGACTAGGGACACCGGGGAGCTGTTTTTT. Amino acid sequence: CASSLATRDTGELFF.

The chain employs TRBV29-1 and TRBJ2-1; D possibly corresponds to TRBD2 (6 bases). The CDR3 is made up of 14 amino acids. Trimming shortened V by 0 bases and J by 2 bases, and 8 bases separated the two germline ends. Germline V gene data show CDR1 as SQVTM and CDR2 as ANQGSEA. The CDR3 DNA follows: TGCAGCGTTGAAGAGCGGGATGCCTACAATGAGCAGTTCTTC. It specifies CSVEERDAYNEQFF.

V is TRBV20-1 and J is TRBJ2-7; D unclear. With 7 bases removed from V and 4 bases from J, the gap between germline ends came to 11 bases. The CDR3 sequence is 11 residues long. Germline V CDR1 and CDR2: DFQATT, SNEGSKA (reference sequence). The CDR3 DNA reads TGCAGTGTCACAGCAGGTTACGAGCAGTACTTC. As protein: CSVTAGYEQYF.